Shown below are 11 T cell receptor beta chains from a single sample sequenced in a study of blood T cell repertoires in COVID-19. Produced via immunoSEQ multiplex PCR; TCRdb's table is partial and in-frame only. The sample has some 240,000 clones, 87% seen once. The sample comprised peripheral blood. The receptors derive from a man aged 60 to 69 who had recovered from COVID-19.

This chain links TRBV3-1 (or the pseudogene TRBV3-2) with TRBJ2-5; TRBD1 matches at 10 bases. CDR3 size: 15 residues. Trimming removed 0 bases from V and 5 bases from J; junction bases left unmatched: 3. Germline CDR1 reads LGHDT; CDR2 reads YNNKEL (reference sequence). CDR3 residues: CASSQDRGQGETQYF. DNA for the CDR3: TGTGCCAGCAGCCAAGATCGGGGACAGGGGGAGACCCAGTACTTC.

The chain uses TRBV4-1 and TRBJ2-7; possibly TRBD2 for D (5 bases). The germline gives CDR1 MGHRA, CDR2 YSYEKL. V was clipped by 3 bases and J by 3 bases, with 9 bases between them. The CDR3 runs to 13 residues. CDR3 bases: TGCGCCAGCAGCCATGTCGGGAACTACGAGCAGTACTTC. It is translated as CASSHVGNYEQYF.

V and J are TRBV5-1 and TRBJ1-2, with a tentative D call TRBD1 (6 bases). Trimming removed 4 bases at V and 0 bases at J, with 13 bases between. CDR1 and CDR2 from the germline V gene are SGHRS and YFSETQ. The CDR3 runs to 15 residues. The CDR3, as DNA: TGCGCCAGCAGCACTCAAGACAGGCCTAACTATGGCTACACCTTC. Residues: CASSTQDRPNYGYTF.

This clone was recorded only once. CDR3 region: CASSVGTGGTDTQYF. The CDR3 nucleotides are TGTGCCAGCAGCGTCGGGACAGGGGGGACAGATACGCAGTATTTT. V usage is TRBV9 and J usage is TRBJ2-3, with 11 nucleotides matching TRBD1. V dropped 2 bases and J dropped 3; count of bases not matched to a gene: 2. This CDR3 region has 15 residues. Germline-derived CDR1 and CDR2 are SGDLS and YYNGEE. The variable domain in full, with the rest retrieved from reference TRBV9 and TRBJ2-3, is DSGVTQTPKHLITATGQRVTLRCSPRSGDLSVYWYQQSLDQGLQFLIQYYNGEERAKGNILERFSAQQFPDLHSELNLSSLELGDSALYFCASSVGTGGTDTQYFGPGTRLTVL.

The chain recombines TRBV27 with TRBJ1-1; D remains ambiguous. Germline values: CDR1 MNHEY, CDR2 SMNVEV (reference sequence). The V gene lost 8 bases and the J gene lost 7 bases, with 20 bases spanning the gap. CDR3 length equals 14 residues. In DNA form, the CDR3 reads TGTGCCAGCTCCCTTGCACCCATGGAGGGTGAAGCTTTCTTT. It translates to CASSLAPMEGEAFF.

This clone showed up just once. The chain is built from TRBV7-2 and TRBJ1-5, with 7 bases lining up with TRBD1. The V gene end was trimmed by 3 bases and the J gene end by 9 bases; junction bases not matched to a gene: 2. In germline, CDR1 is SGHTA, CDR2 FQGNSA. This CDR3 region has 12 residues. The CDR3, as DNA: TGTGCCAGCAGCTTCCCAGGGGGGCCCCAGCATTTT. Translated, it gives CASSFPGGPQHF.

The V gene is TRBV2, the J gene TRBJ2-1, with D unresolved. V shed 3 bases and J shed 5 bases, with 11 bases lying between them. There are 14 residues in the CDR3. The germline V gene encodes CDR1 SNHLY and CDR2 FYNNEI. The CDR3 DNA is TGTGCCAGCAGTGAGGCAGTCACAAACAATGAGCAGTTCTTC. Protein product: CASSEAVTNNEQFF.

CDR3 in DNA: TGTGCCAGCAGCTATACTAGCGGAATAGATACGCAGTATTTT. It encodes CASSYTSGIDTQYF. The V gene is TRBV7-9, the J gene TRBJ2-3; 8 bases agree with TRBD2. CDR3 length: 14 amino acids. Trimming took 4 bases from V and 5 from J; bases not matched to a gene: 5. Germline values: CDR1 SEHNR, CDR2 FQNEAQ (reference sequence).

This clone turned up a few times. The CDR3 loop is CAILESRVNYGYTF. The CDR3 DNA sequence: TGTGCCATCTTGGAGAGCCGTGTTAACTATGGCTACACCTTC. The chain links TRBV7-9 to TRBJ1-2; no firm D call. Germline CDR1 reads SEHNR; CDR2 reads FQNEAQ (reference sequence). The V and J ends lost 10 bases and 1 base respectively, with 16 bases between them. This CDR3 has 14 residues.

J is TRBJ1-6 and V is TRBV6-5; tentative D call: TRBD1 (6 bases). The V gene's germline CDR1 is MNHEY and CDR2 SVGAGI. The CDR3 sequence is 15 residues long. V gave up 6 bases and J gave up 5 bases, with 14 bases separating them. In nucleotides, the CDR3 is TGTGCCAGCAGATTGAACAGGGAAAATAATTCACCCCTCCACTTT. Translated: CASRLNRENNSPLHF.

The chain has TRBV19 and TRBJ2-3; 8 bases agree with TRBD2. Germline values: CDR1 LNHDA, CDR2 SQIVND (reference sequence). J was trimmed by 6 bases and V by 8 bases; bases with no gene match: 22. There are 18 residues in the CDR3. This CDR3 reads CASSKYGGSGGPRDTQYF. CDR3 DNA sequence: TGTGCCAGTTCGAAGTATGGCGGATCGGGGGGGCCTAGGGATACGCAGTATTTT.